These T cell receptor beta chains were read from a single sample in a study of beta chain features in type 1 diabetes. TCRdb's copy holds only in-frame clones and misses some; the assay was immunoSEQ multiplex PCR. The sample shows some 360,000 clones, around 9.6% of them seen only once. The specimen was central memory CD4+ T cells from blood. These receptors were obtained from a man aged 25 to 45 with type 1 diabetes. The CDR3 runs from the conserved cysteine through the conserved F or W. The D gene is left open where the match is weak. Only some rows state a clone size, as once, few, many or a class for expanded clones.

D gene: .
J gene: TRBJ2-4
clone size: .
V gene: TRBV7-9
CDR3 protein: CASSLVGAGADIQYF
CDR3 DNA: TGTGCCAGCAGCTTAGTGGGGGCCGGGGCGGACATTCAGTACTTC

D gene: .
J gene: TRBJ2-3
clone size: .
V gene: TRBV20-1
CDR3 protein: CSAEQVDTQYF
CDR3 DNA: TGCAGTGCTGAACAGGTAGATACGCAGTATTTT

D gene: .
J gene: TRBJ2-7
clone size: .
V gene: TRBV28
CDR3 protein: CASSSPGRDYEQYF
CDR3 DNA: TGTGCCAGCAGTTCCCCCGGGCGGGACTACGAGCAGTACTTC

D gene: .
J gene: TRBJ2-1
clone size: medium-sized
V gene: TRBV19
CDR3 protein: CASSFGPYNEQFF
CDR3 DNA: TGTGCCAGTAGTTTCGGGCCGTACAATGAGCAGTTCTTC

D gene: TRBD1
J gene: TRBJ1-2
clone size: .
V gene: TRBV28
CDR3 protein: CASSQGQGDYGYTF
CDR3 DNA: TGTGCCAGCAGCCAAGGACAGGGGGACTATGGCTACACCTTC

D gene: .
J gene: TRBJ2-3
clone size: .
V gene: TRBV25-1
CDR3 protein: CASRAPSTDTQYF
CDR3 DNA: TGTGCCAGCAGAGCCCCAAGTACAGATACGCAGTATTTT

D gene: .
J gene: TRBJ2-3
clone size: .
V gene: TRBV4-1
CDR3 protein: CASSQDRVAHTRADTQYF
CDR3 DNA: TGCGCCAGCAGCCAAGATCGGGTAGCTCACACACGAGCAGATACGCAGTATTTT

D gene: TRBD1
J gene: TRBJ1-5
clone size: .
V gene: TRBV18
CDR3 protein: CASRGTVSNQPQHF
CDR3 DNA: TGTGCCAGCCGGGGGACAGTTAGCAATCAGCCCCAGCATTTT

D gene: TRBD1
J gene: TRBJ1-1
clone size: .
V gene: TRBV7-9
CDR3 protein: CASSREGQGGPNTEAFF
CDR3 DNA: TGTGCCAGCAGCCGTGAGGGACAGGGGGGACCGAACACTGAAGCTTTCTTT

D gene: .
J gene: TRBJ2-7
clone size: .
V gene: TRBV5-1
CDR3 protein: CASSFDRSYEQYF
CDR3 DNA: TGCGCCAGCAGCTTTGACAGGTCCTACGAGCAGTACTTC